A single sample is the source of the 25 T cell receptor beta chains below, sequenced in a study of tumor-infiltrating lymphocytes in primary liver carcinoma (dated by TCRdb to about 2017). Total RNA and DNA were co-extracted from roughly 18-30 mg of bulk tissue with the AllPrep DNA/RNA mini kit, without cell sorting. The instrument given in TCRdb is Illumina HiSeq 2500. Using a constant-region primer and ProtoScript II reverse transcriptase, TCRbeta-specific cDNA was reverse-transcribed from 500 to 650 ng total RNA. The TCRbeta libraries were prepared through three rounds of nested multiplex PCR following a slightly modified ARM-PCR procedure. Multiplex TRBV1-TRBV30 forward primers and a Cbeta reverse primer were used in the first two PCR rounds, each of which was run for around 10 cycles. Using fastp trimming at Q25 and MiXCR clonotype assembly, TCRdb reanalyzed the public sequencing data and kept in-frame beta chains. Records with the same CDR3 protein are collapsed into one entry carrying the most frequent genes and DNA. The sample contains approximately 30,000 distinct CDR3 sequences, 70% to 80% of them found a single time. Roughly 29% of the sample comes from the top ten.

What was sequenced was liver tumor tissue from sampling region 3. What this sample's cell subset or site label stands for: tumor region T3, left-lateral pole. Receptors originate from a woman aged 25-40 years with primary liver carcinoma and hepatitis B virus infection.

Points on this clonotype: A single base separates this from a much larger clone, so it may be a read error. The chain has TRBV11-2 and TRBJ2-1; no reliable D call. Germline assignment: CDR1 SGHAT and CDR2 FQNNGV. This CDR3 comprises 13 residues. CDR3 region: CASSLKSGNELFF. The CDR3 nucleotides are TGTGCCAGCAGCTTAAAAAGTGGCAATGAGCTGTTCTTC.

V and J are TRBV11-3 and TRBJ2-1; possibly TRBD1 or TRBD2 for D (6 bases each). Germline assignment: CDR1 SGHNT and CDR2 YENEEA. The CDR3 spans 15 residues. Deletions cut 5 bases from V and 8 bases from J, with 19 bases between. CDR3 sequence: CASSRLAGWGHEQFF. Here the CDR3 DNA reads TGTGCCAGCAGCCGACTGGCGGGGTGGGGGCATGAGCAGTTCTTC. The full variable domain, its missing parts supplied by reference TRBV11-3 and TRBJ2-1, is EAGVVQSPRYKIIEKKQPVAFWCNPISGHNTLYWYLQNLGQGPELLIRYENEEAVDDSQLPKDRFSAERLKGVDSTLKIQPAELGDSAVYLCASSRLAGWGHEQFFGPGTRLTVL.

This clonotype appeared once. A read error may be the cause here, since a much bigger clone is one base away. The V gene is TRBV11-2, the J gene TRBJ2-1; TRBD2 might be the D (5 bases). The CDR3 contains 15 residues. Germline V lookup: CDR1 SGHAT, CDR2 FQNNGV. The CDR3 DNA sequence: TGTTCCGGTAGCTTGCCGGGATTATGGGACAATGAGCAGTTCTTC. Translated, it gives CSGSLPGLWDNEQFF. The full variable domain, in which reference TRBV11-2 and TRBJ2-1 provide the parts outside the CDR3, is EAGVAQSPRYKIIEKRQSVAFWCNPISGHATLYWYQQILGQGPKLLIQFQNNGVVDDSQLPKDRFSAERLKGVDSTLKIQPAKLEDSAVYLCSGSLPGLWDNEQFFGPGTRLTVL.

About this clonotype itself: One end of the junction does not line up with germline, which may come from a read error. The rearrangement links TRBV7-9 to TRBJ2-3, with TRBD2 identical over 11 bases. CDR1 is SEHNR, CDR2 FQNEAQ, per germline (reference sequence). The CDR3 totals 16 residues. This chain's CDR3 is CSNSLLLAGATDTQYF. The CDR3 nucleotides are TGTTCCAACAGCCTATTACTAGCGGGAGCCACAGATACGCAATATTTT.

About this clonotype itself: Its ends do not fully match the called genes, so a read error is possible. This chain uses TRBV4-3 with TRBJ2-1, with 7 bases matching TRBD2. Germline CDR1 reads LGHNA; CDR2 reads YSLEER. CDR3 length: 17 amino acids. The CDR3 spells CASSQDLGLPGVNVQFF. Written as DNA, the CDR3 is TGTGCCAGCAGCCAAGATCTGGGACTACCGGGAGTTAATGTGCAGTTCTTC.

Concerning this clonotype: One end of the junction does not line up with germline, which may come from a read error. The rearrangement uses TRBV6-1 and TRBJ1-5; D perhaps matches TRBD1 (5 bases). This CDR3 is 14 amino acids long. Germline V gives CDR1 MNHNS, CDR2 SASEGT. CDR3 amino acids: CDSSLQGATQPQRF. For the CDR3, the DNA is TGTGACAGCAGTCTACAAGGGGCCACTCAGCCCCAGCGTTTC.

The chain links TRBV6-1 to TRBJ1-6; TRBD1 matches at 8 bases. This CDR3 contains 15 residues. Germline V gives CDR1 MNHNS, CDR2 SASEGT. After removal of 7 bases from V and 9 bases from J, the junction contained 11 bases not matched to a gene. This CDR3 reads CASTLPQDRVSPLHF. DNA of the CDR3: TGTGCCAGCACTCTCCCCCAGGACAGGGTTTCACCCCTCCACTTT.

The chain has TRBV7-8 and TRBJ2-3; 10 bases map to TRBD2. The CDR3 sequence is 18 residues long. Germline V gene lookup returns CDR1 SGHVS and CDR2 FQNEAQ. The ends lost 7 bases at V and 4 bases at J; junction bases unmatched: 17. Here the CDR3 DNA reads TGTGCCAGCAACCCCCCGCGGGGGAGCGGGAGGGTCTCAGATACGCAGTATTTT. Residues: CASNPPRGSGRVSDTQYF.

This clonotype was observed many times. This likely comes from a read error, as the CDR3 has no conserved phenylalanine or tryptophan at its end. CDR3 amino acids: CASRRTGLNTIYL. The CDR3 coding sequence is TGTGCCAGCAGAAGGACAGGGTTGAACACCATATATCTT. The rearrangement joins TRBV11-2 to TRBJ1-3; 8 bases align to TRBD1. Germline CDR1 reads SGHAT; CDR2 reads FQNNGV. J was trimmed by 7 bases and V by 6 bases; bases with no gene match: 5. The CDR3 runs 13 residues.

As for this clonotype: This may arise from a read error, as a much more abundant clone is one base away. Because the CDR3 is missing its conserved closing phenylalanine or tryptophan, this is likely a read error. V is TRBV19 and J is TRBJ1-2; D not resolved. Germline V gene sequence: CDR1 LNHDA, CDR2 SQIVND (reference sequence). Trimming removed 1 base at V and 2 bases at J, with 8 bases between. CDR3 length equals 14 residues. The CDR3 protein is CASSIGVQNYGYTS. The CDR3 region has the DNA TGTGCCAGTAGTATAGGGGTACAGAACTATGGCTACACCTCC.

This clonotype was counted ten times or more. V usage is TRBV11-2 and J usage is TRBJ2-2, with a possible D match to TRBD2 (5 bases). Between the trimmed V and J ends, which lost 5 bases and 6 bases, there was a span of 13 bases. CDR1 is SGHAT and CDR2 is FQNNGV in the germline V gene. The CDR3 loop spans 14 amino acids. The CDR3 sequence: CASSKGRESGELFF. The CDR3 nucleotides are TGTGCCAGCAGCAAAGGCCGGGAATCCGGGGAGCTGTTTTTT.

J is TRBJ2-7 and V is TRBV11-2; a weak D match, TRBD1 (7 bases). Germline values: CDR1 SGHAT, CDR2 FQNNGV. This CDR3 is built from 17 residues. V was trimmed by 9 bases and J by 13 bases, leaving 37 bases between them. For the CDR3, the DNA is TGTGCCAGTAGTATCACAGGAGGGGGCTCTTGGACCTACGAACATTACTTC. This codes for CASSITGGGSWTYEHYF.

This chain joins TRBV12-3 or TRBV12-4 and TRBJ1-1, with D possibly matching TRBD1 (6 bases). V was cut by 5 bases and J by 9 bases, with 28 bases left in between. The CDR3 consists of 17 residues. This CDR3 reads CASSQHPQGNGGAKAFF. CDR3 bases: TGTGCCAGCAGTCAACACCCCCAGGGGAATGGGGGGGCTAAAGCTTTCTTT.

Note on this clonotype: Compared with germline, one end of the junction differs, possibly owing to a read error. This sequence joins TRBV5-6 and TRBJ2-7; 10 nucleotides agree with TRBD1. CDR1 is SGHDT, CDR2 YYEEEE, per germline. The CDR3 contains 14 residues. This CDR3 is CANSIGTGAFEQYF. The DNA for the CDR3 is TGTGCCAACAGCATTGGGACAGGGGCCTTCGAGCAGTACTTC.

This clonotype was counted many times. The J gene is TRBJ2-5, the V gene TRBV6-5, with 9 bases lining up with TRBD2. Germline V CDR1 and CDR2: MNHEY, SVGAGI. Trimming at V came to 6 bases and at J to 14 bases, leaving 7 bases not matched to a gene. The CDR3 runs 11 residues. The CDR3 nucleotides are TGTGCCAGCAGGCATGCGGGAGGGGACTACTTC. Residues: CASRHAGGDYF.

Comments on this clonotype: The junction differs from germline at one of its ends, possibly a read error. The chain employs TRBV11-2 and TRBJ2-5; 7 positions agree with TRBD1. CDR3 length equals 16 residues. CDR1 is SGHAT and CDR2 is FQNNGV in the germline V gene. The CDR3 sequence: CASNTRRGGAKETQYF. CDR3 nucleotides: TGTGCCAGCAACACAAGAAGAGGGGGCGCGAAAGAGACCCAGTACTTT.

Of note for this clonotype: Germline and junction disagree at one end, which may indicate a read error. The chain combines TRBV12-3 or TRBV12-4 with TRBJ2-5, with D unresolved. CDR3 length: 15 residues. The CDR3 loop reads CASSTYPGSEETHYF. The DNA of the CDR3 is TGTGCCAGCAGCACATACCCCGGGTCCGAAGAGACCCATTACTTC.

A remark on this clonotype: Its ends do not fully match the called genes, so a read error is possible. This rearrangement joins TRBV28 to TRBJ1-2; D gene unclear. This CDR3 is 14 amino acids long. In germline, CDR1 is MDHEN, CDR2 SYDVKM. The CDR3, as DNA: TGTGCCAGCAATTCCCTAGGACCTAACTATAGCTACACCTTC. Translating gives CASNSLGPNYSYTF.

This clonotype occurred once. The CDR3 end shows no conserved phenylalanine or tryptophan, and so a read error is likely. V and J are TRBV6-5 and TRBJ2-6; TRBD1 aligns across 9 bases. CDR1 and CDR2 from the germline V gene are MNHEY and SVGAGI. This CDR3 region has 18 residues. The CDR3 DNA follows: TGTCCCAGCAGGACATACAGGGGGCGCGTCTCTGGGGCCAACGTCCTGACTCTC. Amino acids: CPSRTYRGRVSGANVLTL.

This clonotype was counted ten times or more. The DNA of the CDR3 is TGTGCCATCAGCTCAACGGCCGGGACAGGGGGCACAGATACGCAGTATTTT. Residues: CAISSTAGTGGTDTQYF. This sequence joins TRBV10-3 and TRBJ2-3; 10 positions agree with TRBD1. This CDR3 is built from 17 residues. V shed 6 bases, J shed 1 base, and the junction held 10 bases outside the gene matches. The germline gives CDR1 ENHRY, CDR2 SYGVKD.

The chain couples TRBV6-2 or TRBV6-3 to TRBJ1-1, with unresolved D. The germline V gene has CDR1 MNHEY and CDR2 SVGEGT. Deletions cut 6 bases from V and 12 bases from J, with 20 bases between. The CDR3 consists of 13 residues. As DNA, the CDR3 is TGTGCCAGCAGCCCGACACCGGTCCTAACGTCTTTCTTT. Translated, it gives CASSPTPVLTSFF.

Turning to this clonotype: This could be a read error, since a much larger clone is one nucleotide away. The chain is built from TRBV11-2 and TRBJ2-7; D perhaps matches TRBD1 (5 bases). This CDR3 is built from 14 residues. Germline CDR1 SGHAT, CDR2 FQNNGV. CDR3 bases: TGTGCCAGCAGCTCTAACAGGTACTCCTACGGGCAGTACTTC. This sequence encodes CASSSNRYSYGQYF.

The chain uses TRBV5-1 and TRBJ2-2; 11 bases fit TRBD2. This CDR3 comprises 16 residues. Germline lookup yields CDR1 SGHRS and CDR2 YFSETQ. V was clipped by 8 bases and J by 8 bases; unmatched bases: 14. This chain's CDR3 is CARSPTSGSVTGELFF. The CDR3, as DNA: TGCGCCAGGAGCCCCACTAGCGGGAGCGTTACTGGGGAGCTGTTTTTT.

In its sample, this clonotype was seen many times. The CDR3 carries no conserved terminal phenylalanine or tryptophan, so it likely arises from a read error. V gene TRBV11-2 combines with J gene TRBJ1-2, with D unresolved. The ends were cut back, 5 bases at V and 8 bases at J, with 18 bases in the middle. The CDR3 covers 14 residues. Germline V gene sequence: CDR1 SGHAT, CDR2 FQNNGV. CDR3 in DNA: TGTGCCAGCAGCCGGACCCTTCGAGAGGTGGGCTACACCCTC. Amino acids: CASSRTLREVGYTL.

This clonotype was counted ten times or more. V gene TRBV11-2 combines with J gene TRBJ2-7, with a tentative D call TRBD1 (6 bases). The V and J ends lost 1 base and 2 bases respectively, with 12 bases between them. There are 15 residues in the CDR3. The germline gives CDR1 SGHAT, CDR2 FQNNGV. CDR3 nucleotides: TGTGCCAGCAGCTTAGTCCCGGCAGGGGCCTACGAGCAGTACTTC. This codes for CASSLVPAGAYEQYF.